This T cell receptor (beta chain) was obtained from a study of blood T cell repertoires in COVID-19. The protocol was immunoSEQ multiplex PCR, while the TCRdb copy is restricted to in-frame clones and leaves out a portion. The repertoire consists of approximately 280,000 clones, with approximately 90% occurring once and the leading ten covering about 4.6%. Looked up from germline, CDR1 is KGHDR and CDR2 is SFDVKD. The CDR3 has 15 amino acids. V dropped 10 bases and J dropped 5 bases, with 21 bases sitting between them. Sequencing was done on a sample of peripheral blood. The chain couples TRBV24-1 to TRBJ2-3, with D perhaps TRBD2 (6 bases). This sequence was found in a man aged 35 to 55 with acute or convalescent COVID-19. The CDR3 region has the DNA TGTGCCACTTCACCGGCGGGGCCTGGTCGAGATACGCAGTATTTT. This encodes CATSPAGPGRDTQYF.